Given below is one T cell receptor beta chain in context. Antigen unknown. Profiling relied on immunoSEQ multiplex PCR, and the TCRdb table lists in-frame clones only, not all of them. The data contain some 46,000 clones, over 75% of them singletons. Naive and memory CD4+ T cells were separated from cryopreserved PBMCs. This record belongs to a study of CD4 T cells in relation to SARS-CoV-2 and coronaviruses. Overall study context: PBMCs were cultured with antigen for nine to ten days before TCR beta sequencing. Median patient age was approximately 38 years, spanning 21 to 72 years.

Study-wide findings and caveats: Monoreactive clones expanded significantly more to SARS-CoV-2 than crossreactive clones did.

Sequenced: naive CD4+ T cells from PBMCs, cultured in vitro. Subset noted: naive CD4+ T cells isolated by negative enrichment. The TCR sequence derives from an adult with COVID-19.

The DNA of the CDR3 is TGTGCCAGTAGTTCGACAGTCCGGGTGGGCACTGAAGCTTTCTTT. Translated, it gives CASSSTVRVGTEAFF. The rearrangement uses TRBV19 and TRBJ1-1; TRBD1 is a possible D gene (5 bases). Germline CDR1 LNHDA, CDR2 SQIVND (reference sequence). V was shortened by 5 bases and J by 4 bases, with 17 bases between the two germline ends. The CDR3 extends over 15 amino acids.